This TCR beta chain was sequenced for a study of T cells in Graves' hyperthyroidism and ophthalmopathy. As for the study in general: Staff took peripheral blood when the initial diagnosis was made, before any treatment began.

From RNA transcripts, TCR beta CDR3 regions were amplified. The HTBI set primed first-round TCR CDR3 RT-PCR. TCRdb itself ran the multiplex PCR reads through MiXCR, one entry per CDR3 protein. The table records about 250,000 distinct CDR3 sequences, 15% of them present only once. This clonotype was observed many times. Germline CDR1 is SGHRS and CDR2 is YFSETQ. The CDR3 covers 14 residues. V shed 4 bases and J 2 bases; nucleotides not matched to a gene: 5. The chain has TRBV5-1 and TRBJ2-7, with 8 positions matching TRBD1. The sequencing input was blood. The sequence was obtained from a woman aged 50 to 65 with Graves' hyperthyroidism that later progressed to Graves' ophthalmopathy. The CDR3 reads CASSLGQVAYEQYF. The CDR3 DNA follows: TGCGCCAGCAGCCTGGGACAGGTTGCCTACGAGCAGTACTTC.